This paragraph covers one TCR beta chain sequence. No antigen is known for it. The data were obtained in a study of radiotherapy plus CTLA-4 blockade in lung cancer. About the study: Of the patients, 15% to 20% showed objective responses and about 30% attained disease control. Study results and caveats: Radiotherapy plus ipilimumab was followed by expansion in blood of tumor-derived TCR clones. Best predicting response, reportedly, were early blood T cell clone dynamics, with interferon-beta.

TCRdb's copy holds only in-frame clones and misses some; the assay was immunoSEQ multiplex PCR. The sample carries tens of thousands of clones, around 76% recorded once. Germline V gene sequence: CDR1 MGHDK, CDR2 SYGVNS. V was pared by 7 bases and J by 8 bases, with 13 bases of the junction left unmatched. The CDR3 covers 15 residues. Alongside CTLA-4 blockade with ipilimumab, patients with chemo-refractory metastatic non-small-cell lung cancer received focal radiation. This receptor was identified in a human donor with non-small cell lung cancer who had a partial response to radiotherapy plus ipilimumab. Some clones in this sample may be carry-over from other donors' samples. This sample comprised peripheral blood, obtained from a patient treated with radiotherapy plus ipilimumab. The rearrangement joins TRBV25-1 to TRBJ2-1, with 8 bases fitting TRBD1. The CDR3 bases are TGTGCCAGCAACCCGACAGGGGCGGAACAGCATGAGCAGTTCTTC. As protein: CASNPTGAEQHEQFF.